This is a list of T cell receptor beta chains from one sample in a study of T cells in Graves' hyperthyroidism and ophthalmopathy. Using its own MiXCR run on the multiplex PCR reads, TCRdb lists one record per CDR3 protein. The profile shows 640,000 or so distinct CDR3 sequences, 14% to 15% of them singletons. Sequencing was performed on blood. Source of these receptors: a woman aged 35 to 49 with Graves' ophthalmopathy. CDR3s include the opening cysteine and the closing phenylalanine or tryptophan. The order of the fields is J gene, V gene, D gene, clone size, CDR3 DNA, CDR3 protein. The D gene is left open where the match is weak. Some rows mark clone size as missing; the rest say once, few, many or name a class of expanded clone.

TRBJ2-7 | TRBV11-2 | TRBD2 | many | TGTGCCAGCAGCAGTACCCGGACTAGCGGGATCGGCGAGCAGTACTTC | CASSSTRTSGIGEQYF
TRBJ1-1 | TRBV7-9 | - | many | TGTGCCAGCAGCCCAAGGGTACCGGGCACTGAAGCTTTCTTT | CASSPRVPGTEAFF
TRBJ2-5 | TRBV25-1 | - | many | TGTGCCAGCAGTGAATCCGGACGGTCCTCAGAGACCCAGTACTTC | CASSESGRSSETQYF
TRBJ2-7 | TRBV28 | - | many | TGTGCCAGCAGCAAGTACTACGAGCAGTACTTC | CASSKYYEQYF
TRBJ2-7 | TRBV27 | - | many | TGTGCCAGCAGTTTAAGAGGTTATACCTACGAGCAGTACTTC | CASSLRGYTYEQYF
TRBJ2-7 | TRBV2 | TRBD1 | few | TGTGCCAGCGACCCTGTGGGACAGGGTTCTTACGAGCAGTACTTC | CASDPVGQGSYEQYF
TRBJ2-7 | TRBV30 | - | many | TGTGCCTGGAGCGAACTTGAGGGGATCCACTACGAGCAGTACTTC | CAWSELEGIHYEQYF
TRBJ2-5 | TRBV6-2/TRBV6-3 | TRBD2 | few | TGTGCCAGCAGTTACTCGACCCTAGCGGAGATTGGAAAGGGGACCCAGTACTTC | CASSYSTLAEIGKGTQYF
TRBJ1-2 | TRBV20-1 | TRBD1 | - | TGCAGTGCTAGAGGCGACAGGGGTAACTATGGCTACACCTTC | CSARGDRGNYGYTF
TRBJ2-2 | TRBV4-1 | - | once | TGCGCCAGCAGCCCCGTAAGGCTCCGAACCGGGGAGCTGTTTTTT | CASSPVRLRTGELFF
TRBJ2-7 | TRBV28 | TRBD2 | many | TGTGCCAGCAGTTCGCGACTAGCGCCGAGCTACGAGCAGTACTTC | CASSSRLAPSYEQYF
TRBJ2-2 | TRBV6-1 | - | - | TGTGCCAGCAGGGCGACAGTGAACACCGGGGAGCTGTTTTTT | CASRATVNTGELFF
TRBJ1-1 | TRBV7-2 | - | many | TGTGCCAGCAGCTTTAAGGCTCCTTCTTTCTTT | CASSFKAPSFF
TRBJ1-2 | TRBV4-1 | - | - | TGCGCCAGCAGCCGTCCGGGGACCAACTATGGCTACACCTTC | CASSRPGTNYGYTF
TRBJ2-7 | TRBV6-5 | TRBD2 | many | TGTGCCAGCACCGAAACTAGCGGGATGGCCTACGAGCAGTACTTC | CASTETSGMAYEQYF
TRBJ2-2 | TRBV27 | - | few | TGTGCCAGCGGATACAGCCGGTCCTTCACCGGGGAGCTGTTTTTT | CASGYSRSFTGELFF
TRBJ2-7 | TRBV7-9 | - | many | TGTGCCAGCAGCTTAGGACAGACCTTCGACGAGCAGTACTTC | CASSLGQTFDEQYF
TRBJ1-1 | TRBV30 | - | - | TGTGCCTGGAGTAGGGGTTACAGGGACGCTGAAGCTTTCTTT | CAWSRGYRDAEAFF
TRBJ2-7 | TRBV11-2 | - | many | TGTGCCAGCAGCCAGGCTTCCCTCTCCTACGAGCAGTACTTC | CASSQASLSYEQYF